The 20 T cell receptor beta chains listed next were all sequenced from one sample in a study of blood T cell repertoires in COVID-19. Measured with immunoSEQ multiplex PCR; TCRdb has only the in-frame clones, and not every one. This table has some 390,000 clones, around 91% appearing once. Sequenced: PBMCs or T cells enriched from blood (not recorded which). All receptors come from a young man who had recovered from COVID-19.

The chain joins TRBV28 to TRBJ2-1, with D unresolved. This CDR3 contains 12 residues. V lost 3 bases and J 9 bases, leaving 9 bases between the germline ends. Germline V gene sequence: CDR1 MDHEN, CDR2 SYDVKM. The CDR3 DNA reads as TGTGCCAGCAGTTTTTTGGCATTTGAGCAGTTCTTC. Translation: CASSFLAFEQFF.

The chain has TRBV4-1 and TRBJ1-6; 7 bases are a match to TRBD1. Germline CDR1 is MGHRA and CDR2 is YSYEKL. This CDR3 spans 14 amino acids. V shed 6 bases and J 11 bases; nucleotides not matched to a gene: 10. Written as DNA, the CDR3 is TGCGCCAGCAGTCCCCGACAGGGAGAACCACCCCTCCACTTT. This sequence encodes CASSPRQGEPPLHF.

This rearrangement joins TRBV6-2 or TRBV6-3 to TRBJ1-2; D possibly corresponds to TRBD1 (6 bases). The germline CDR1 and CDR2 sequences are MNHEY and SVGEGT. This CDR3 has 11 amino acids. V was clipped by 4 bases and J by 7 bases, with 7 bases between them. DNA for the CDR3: TGTGCCAGCAGTTCCAGGGGTGGCTACACCTTC. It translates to CASSSRGGYTF.

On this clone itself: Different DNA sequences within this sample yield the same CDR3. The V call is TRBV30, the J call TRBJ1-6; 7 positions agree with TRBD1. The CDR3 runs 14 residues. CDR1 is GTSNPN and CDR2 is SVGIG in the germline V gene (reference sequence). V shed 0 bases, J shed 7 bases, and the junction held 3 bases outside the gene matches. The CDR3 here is CAWSVQGRNSPLHF. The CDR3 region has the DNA TGTGCCTGGAGTGTACAGGGGCGCAATTCACCCCTCCACTTT. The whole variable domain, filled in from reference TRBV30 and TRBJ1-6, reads SQTIHQWPATLVQPVGSPLSLECTVEGTSNPNLYWYRQAAGRGLQLLFYSVGIGQISSEVPQNLSASRPQDRQFILSSKKLLLSDSGFYLCAWSVQGRNSPLHFGNGTRLTVT.

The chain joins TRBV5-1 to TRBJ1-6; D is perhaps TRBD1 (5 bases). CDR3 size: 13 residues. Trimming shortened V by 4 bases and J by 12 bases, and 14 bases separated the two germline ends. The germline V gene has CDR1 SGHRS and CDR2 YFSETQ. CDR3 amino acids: CASSASQGLPLHF. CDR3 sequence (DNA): TGCGCCAGCAGCGCGTCCCAGGGATTACCCCTCCACTTT.

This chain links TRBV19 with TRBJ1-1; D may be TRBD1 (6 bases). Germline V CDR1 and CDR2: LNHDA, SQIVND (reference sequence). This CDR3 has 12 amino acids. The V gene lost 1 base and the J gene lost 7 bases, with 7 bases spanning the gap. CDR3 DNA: TGTGCCAGTAGTATAGCGGACAGTGAAGCTTTCTTT. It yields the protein CASSIADSEAFF.

CDR3 coding DNA: TGTGCCAGTAGCTTAAGACAGGGTATATTCACTGAAGCTTTCTTT. Translating gives CASSLRQGIFTEAFF. V is TRBV19 and J is TRBJ1-1; 7 bases match TRBD1. CDR1 is LNHDA, CDR2 SQIVND, per germline (reference sequence). Trimming cost V 6 bases and J 4 bases; bases outside gene matches: 11. This CDR3 comprises 15 residues.

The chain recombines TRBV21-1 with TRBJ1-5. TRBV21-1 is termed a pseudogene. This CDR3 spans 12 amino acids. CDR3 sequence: CASSLWSQPQHF. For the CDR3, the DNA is TGTGCCAGCAGCCTTTGGAGTCAGCCCCAGCATTTT.

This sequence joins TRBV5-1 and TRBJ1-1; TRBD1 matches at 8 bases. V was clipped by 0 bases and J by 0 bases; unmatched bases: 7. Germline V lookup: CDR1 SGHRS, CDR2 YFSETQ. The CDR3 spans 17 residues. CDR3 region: CASSLESGQAMNTEAFF. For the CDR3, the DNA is TGCGCCAGCAGCTTGGAATCGGGACAGGCTATGAACACTGAAGCTTTCTTT.

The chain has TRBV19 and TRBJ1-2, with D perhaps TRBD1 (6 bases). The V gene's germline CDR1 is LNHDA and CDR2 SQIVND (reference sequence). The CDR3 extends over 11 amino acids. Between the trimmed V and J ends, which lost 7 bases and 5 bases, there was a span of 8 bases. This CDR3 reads CASMDRYGYTF. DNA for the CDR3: TGTGCCAGTATGGACAGATATGGCTACACCTTC.

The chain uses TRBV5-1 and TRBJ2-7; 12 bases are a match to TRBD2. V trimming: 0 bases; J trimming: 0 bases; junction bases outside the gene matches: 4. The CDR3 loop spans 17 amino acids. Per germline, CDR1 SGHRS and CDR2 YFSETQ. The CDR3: CASSLATSGGSSYEQYF. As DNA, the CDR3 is TGCGCCAGCAGCTTGGCGACTAGCGGGGGTAGCTCCTACGAGCAGTACTTC.

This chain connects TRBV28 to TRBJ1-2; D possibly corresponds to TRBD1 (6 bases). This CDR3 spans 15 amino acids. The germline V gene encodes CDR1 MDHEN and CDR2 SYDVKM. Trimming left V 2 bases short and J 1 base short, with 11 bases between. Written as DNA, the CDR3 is TGTGCCAGCAGTTTAGAGGGGGAAAATAACTATGGCTACACCTTC. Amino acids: CASSLEGENNYGYTF.

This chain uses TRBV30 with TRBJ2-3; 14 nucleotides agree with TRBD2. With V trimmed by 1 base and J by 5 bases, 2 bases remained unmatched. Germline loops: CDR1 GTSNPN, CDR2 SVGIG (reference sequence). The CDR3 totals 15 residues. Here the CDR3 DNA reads TGTGCCTGGAGTGGGACTAGCGGGAGGCTAGATACGCAGTATTTT. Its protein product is CAWSGTSGRLDTQYF.

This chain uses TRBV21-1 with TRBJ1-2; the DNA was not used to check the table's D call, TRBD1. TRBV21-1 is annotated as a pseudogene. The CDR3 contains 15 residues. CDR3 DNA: TGTGCCAGCAGCCCGCCAACCGCAGGGATCTATGGCTACACCTTC. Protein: CASSPPTAGIYGYTF.

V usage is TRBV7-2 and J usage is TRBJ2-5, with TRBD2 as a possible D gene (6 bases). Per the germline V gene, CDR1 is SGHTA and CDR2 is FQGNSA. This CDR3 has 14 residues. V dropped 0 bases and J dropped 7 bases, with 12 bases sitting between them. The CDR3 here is CASSLASLGGTQYF. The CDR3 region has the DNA TGTGCCAGCAGCTTAGCCTCCTTGGGGGGGACCCAGTACTTC. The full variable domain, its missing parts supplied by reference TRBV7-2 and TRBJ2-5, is GAGVSQSPSNKVTEKGKDVELRCDPISGHTALYWYRQSLGQGLEFLIYFQGNSAPDKSGLPSDRFSAERTGGSVSTLTIQRTQQEDSAVYLCASSLASLGGTQYFGPGTRLLVL.

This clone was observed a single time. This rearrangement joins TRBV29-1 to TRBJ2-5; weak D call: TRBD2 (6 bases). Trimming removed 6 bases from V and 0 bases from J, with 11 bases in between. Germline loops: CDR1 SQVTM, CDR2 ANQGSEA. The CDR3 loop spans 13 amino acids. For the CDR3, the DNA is TGCAGCGTCTTAGCGGCGGACCAAGAGACCCAGTACTTC. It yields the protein CSVLAADQETQYF.

CDR3 nucleotide sequence: TGTGCCAGCAGTGAAAGGCGGAATAACTATGGCTACACCTTC. Amino acids: CASSERRNNYGYTF. V usage is TRBV25-1 and J usage is TRBJ1-2; no clear D gene. Looked up from germline, CDR1 is MGHDK and CDR2 is SYGVNS. There are 14 residues in the CDR3. V gave up 2 bases and J gave up 1 base, with 8 bases separating them.

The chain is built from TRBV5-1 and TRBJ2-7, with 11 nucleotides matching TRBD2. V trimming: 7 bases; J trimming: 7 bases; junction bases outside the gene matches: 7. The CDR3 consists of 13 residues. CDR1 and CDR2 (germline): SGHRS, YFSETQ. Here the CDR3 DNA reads TGCGCCAGCGGGACTAGCGGCGGTGGGGAGCAGTACTTC. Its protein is CASGTSGGGEQYF.

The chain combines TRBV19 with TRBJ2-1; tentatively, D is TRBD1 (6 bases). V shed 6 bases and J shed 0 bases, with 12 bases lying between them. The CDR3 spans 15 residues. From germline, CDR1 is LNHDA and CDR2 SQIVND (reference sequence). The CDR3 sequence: CASREDRSSYNEQFF. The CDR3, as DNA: TGTGCCAGTAGGGAAGACAGGAGCTCCTACAATGAGCAGTTCTTC.

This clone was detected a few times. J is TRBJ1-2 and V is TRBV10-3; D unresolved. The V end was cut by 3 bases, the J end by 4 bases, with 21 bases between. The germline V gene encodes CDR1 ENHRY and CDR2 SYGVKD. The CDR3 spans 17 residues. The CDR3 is CAISDRTGSSSLYGYTF. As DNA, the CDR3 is TGTGCCATCAGTGACCGGACGGGATCTAGTAGCCTCTATGGCTACACCTTC.